The 21 T cell receptor beta chains given below trace back to one sample, sequenced in a study of blood T cells in healthy people across ages. For the second PCR, which ran for 7 to 11 cycles, a sample-barcoded 5' primer and a J-beta primer mix were used. TCRdb fed the 5' RACE reads into MiXCR, producing one record per CDR3 protein. The data contain 1.5 million to 1.8 million distinct CDR3 sequences, about 45% of them singletons. The sample taken for sequencing was blood. The source of these receptors is a woman between 18 and 29 years old in good health.

This rearrangement joins TRBV4-3 to TRBJ2-1, with 12 bases fitting TRBD2. This CDR3 has 17 residues. V gave up 0 bases and J gave up 4 bases; unmatched junction bases: 4. Germline assignment: CDR1 LGHNA and CDR2 YSLEER. CDR3 residues: CASSQDLGLAGYNEQFF. CDR3 bases: TGCGCCAGCAGCCAAGATCTCGGACTAGCGGGGTACAATGAGCAGTTCTTC.

The chain links TRBV5-4 to TRBJ2-3; D may be TRBD1 or TRBD2 (5 bases each). The CDR3 totals 16 residues. Per the germline V gene, CDR1 is SGHNT and CDR2 is YYREEE (reference sequence). V was shortened by 4 bases and J by 0 bases, with 15 bases between the two germline ends. The CDR3 nucleotides read TGTGCCAGCAGCCGCTCGGGACCGGGGAGCACAGATACGCAGTATTTT. Translating gives CASSRSGPGSTDTQYF.

The gene calls are TRBV15 and TRBJ2-1; 7 bases are shared with TRBD2. The J call is uncertain, as TRBJ2-7 better fits the DNA end. CDR3 length: 15 residues. Germline-derived CDR1 and CDR2 are LNHNV and YYDKDF (reference sequence). The CDR3 spells CATSSVAGAYNEQYF. CDR3 sequence (DNA): TGTGCCACCAGCAGCGTTGCGGGAGCCTACAATGAGCAGTACTTC.

V and J are TRBV2 and TRBJ1-1, with a possible D match to TRBD1 (5 bases). Trimming left V 4 bases short and J 1 base short, with 13 bases between. CDR1 is SNHLY, CDR2 FYNNEI, per germline. This CDR3 has 15 amino acids. DNA for the CDR3: TGTGCCAGCAGTGGGTCTGGGGCCACGAACACTGAAGCTTTCTTT. The encoded protein is CASSGSGATNTEAFF.

The chain recombines TRBV7-4 with TRBJ2-7, with a weak D call TRBD2 (6 bases). Between the trimmed V and J ends, which lost 1 base and 5 bases, there was a span of 15 bases. The CDR3 is 15 amino acids. Germline CDR1 reads SGHVT; CDR2 reads SQSDAQ. The CDR3 is CASSLGRVRGDEQYF. The CDR3 coding sequence is TGTGCCAGCAGCTTAGGCAGGGTGCGGGGCGACGAGCAGTACTTC.

In this sample, this clonotype turned up a few times. The chain has TRBV13 and TRBJ2-1; TRBD2 agrees at 10 bases. V shed 3 bases and J 5 bases; nucleotides not matched to a gene: 4. Germline CDR1 is PRHDT and CDR2 is FYEKMQ (reference sequence). The CDR3 totals 15 residues. CDR3 bases: TGTGCCAGCAGCTTGACTAGCGGGCCGCACAATGAGCAGTTCTTC. Encoded protein: CASSLTSGPHNEQFF.

The rearrangement uses TRBV13 and TRBJ1-1, with 10 bases aligning to TRBD1. V dropped 5 bases and J dropped 5; count of bases not matched to a gene: 8. Germline V gene lookup returns CDR1 PRHDT and CDR2 FYEKMQ (reference sequence). The CDR3 runs to 15 residues. CDR3 amino acids: CASSAETGGRTEAFF. DNA for the CDR3: TGTGCCAGCAGCGCTGAGACAGGGGGCAGGACTGAAGCTTTCTTT.

This clonotype was detected only a few times. The CDR3: CASSLAAGVGNEQFF. The CDR3 DNA reads as TGCGCCAGCAGCTTGGCGGCAGGAGTAGGCAATGAGCAGTTCTTC. The chain links TRBV5-1 to TRBJ2-1; D gene unclear. Between the trimmed V and J ends, which lost 0 bases and 6 bases, there was a span of 13 bases. The CDR3 spans 15 residues. Germline V gene lookup returns CDR1 SGHRS and CDR2 YFSETQ. Supplemented by reference TRBV5-1 and TRBJ2-1, the full variable domain reads KAGVTQTPRYLIKTRGQQVTLSCSPISGHRSVSWYQQTPGQGLQFLFEYFSETQRNKGNFPGRFSGRQFSNSRSEMNVSTLELGDSALYLCASSLAAGVGNEQFFGPGTRLTVL.

This chain connects TRBV20-1 to TRBJ2-7, with TRBD1 identical over 7 bases. This CDR3 is built from 15 residues. Germline CDR1 is DFQATT and CDR2 is SNEGSKA (reference sequence). After removal of 0 bases from V and 3 bases from J, the junction contained 8 bases not matched to a gene. The CDR3 loop reads CSARERRQGDYEQYF. The CDR3, as DNA: TGCAGTGCTAGAGAACGACGGCAGGGGGACTACGAGCAGTACTTC.

The V gene is TRBV5-1, the J gene TRBJ2-7; 9 bases line up with TRBD1. CDR1 is SGHRS, CDR2 YFSETQ, per germline. The CDR3 covers 15 residues. After removal of 5 bases from V and 0 bases from J, the junction contained 6 bases not matched to a gene. The CDR3 sequence: CASRYDRGFSYEQYF. CDR3 DNA sequence: TGCGCCAGCAGGTACGACAGGGGGTTCTCCTACGAGCAGTACTTC. Drawing the rest from reference TRBV5-1 and TRBJ2-7, the complete variable domain is KAGVTQTPRYLIKTRGQQVTLSCSPISGHRSVSWYQQTPGQGLQFLFEYFSETQRNKGNFPGRFSGRQFSNSRSEMNVSTLELGDSALYLCASRYDRGFSYEQYFGPGTRLTVT.

CDR3 amino acids: CASSLGGTPLEQYF. The DNA of the CDR3 is TGTGCCAGCAGCTTAGGAGGTACGCCCTTGGAGCAGTACTTC. The V gene is TRBV7-2, the J gene TRBJ2-5; D uncertain. Trimming left V 1 base short and J 11 bases short, with 17 bases between. The CDR3 extends over 14 amino acids. Germline CDR1 reads SGHTA; CDR2 reads FQGNSA.

The chain is built from TRBV20-1 and TRBJ2-3; TRBD1 is a possible D gene (8 bases). The CDR3 length is 15 residues. The V gene lost 5 bases and the J gene lost 1 base, with 16 bases spanning the gap. From germline, CDR1 is DFQATT and CDR2 SNEGSKA (reference sequence). The CDR3 protein is CSARRTGRGTDTQYF. DNA for the CDR3: TGCAGTGCTCGACGGACAGGGAGGGGCACAGATACGCAGTATTTT.

This clonotype was seen a few times. This sequence joins TRBV20-1 and TRBJ2-3; D perhaps matches TRBD2 (6 bases). This CDR3 has 14 residues. V lost 0 bases to trimming and J lost 3 bases, with 10 bases between them. The V gene's germline CDR1 is DFQATT and CDR2 SNEGSKA (reference sequence). CDR3 DNA sequence: TGCAGTGCTAGAGAGGGACTCTTTACAGATACGCAGTATTTT. Amino acids: CSAREGLFTDTQYF.

This chain links TRBV4-1 with TRBJ2-1; possibly TRBD1 or TRBD2 for D (5 bases each). The J call may be faulty, since TRBJ2-7 better matches the DNA end. Germline loops: CDR1 MGHRA, CDR2 YSYEKL. CDR3 size: 15 residues. The CDR3 coding sequence is TGCGCCAGCAGTACACTGGGGGTTTCCTACAATGAGCAGTACTTC. Protein: CASSTLGVSYNEQYF.

About this clonotype: The junction and the germline gene differ at one end; a read error may be behind it. J is TRBJ1-1 and V is TRBV7-9; D not resolved. Germline V gene data show CDR1 as SEHNR and CDR2 as FQNEAQ (reference sequence). This CDR3 has 13 amino acids. CDR3 nucleotide sequence: TGTGCCAGCAGCTTAGACATCAACACTGGAGCTTTCTTT. This encodes CASSLDINTGAFF.

This clonotype was seen just once. This rearrangement joins TRBV7-9 to TRBJ2-5; TRBD1 matches at 8 bases. The J call may not be correct, given that the DNA end is closer to TRBJ2-4. The length of the CDR3 is 15 residues. Germline loops: CDR1 SEHNR, CDR2 FQNEAQ (reference sequence). The CDR3: CASSLGTGNRGIQYF. DNA of the CDR3: TGTGCCAGCAGCTTAGGGACAGGGAATAGAGGCATTCAGTACTTC.

The V call is TRBV9, the J call TRBJ2-7, with 12 bases that match TRBD2. The V segment lost 3 bases and the J segment 7 bases; nucleotides outside the gene matches: 11. The CDR3 has 16 residues. CDR1 SGDLS and CDR2 YYNGEE come from the germline V gene. CDR3 DNA: TGTGCCAGCAGCGGGACTAGCGGGGCTTTGGTCAATGAGCAGTACTTC. This encodes CASSGTSGALVNEQYF.

This clonotype was detected a few times. The rearrangement uses TRBV10-3 and TRBJ1-1, with D maybe TRBD1 (5 bases). The V end was cut by 3 bases, the J end by 4 bases, with 12 bases between. CDR3 size: 14 residues. Germline-derived CDR1 and CDR2 are ENHRY and SYGVKD. The CDR3 coding sequence is TGTGCCATCAGTGACAGGGTGGGTTCCACTGAAGCTTTCTTT. It encodes CAISDRVGSTEAFF.

CDR3 in DNA: TGTGCCAGCAGTCAAATAGGGACAGGGGGCTACGAGCAGTACTTC. Residues: CASSQIGTGGYEQYF. The V gene is TRBV28, the J gene TRBJ2-7; 11 bases map to TRBD1. The CDR3 consists of 15 residues. The junction had 6 bases not matched to a gene; V was cut back by 5 bases and J by 3 bases. Germline V lookup: CDR1 MDHEN, CDR2 SYDVKM.

With regard to this clonotype: The junction differs from germline at one of its ends, possibly a read error. This chain uses TRBV4-3 with TRBJ2-5, with D unresolved. The DNA end favors TRBJ2-7, so the J call may be wrong. CDR1 is LGHNA and CDR2 is YSLEER in the germline V gene. The CDR3 has 13 residues. The CDR3 coding sequence is TGCGCCAGCAGTCAAGTCGGCAACCACGAGCAGTACTTC. This encodes CASSQVGNHEQYF.

This clonotype was seen a handful of times. The chain is built from TRBV4-2 and TRBJ1-1; no reliable D call. The CDR3 has 16 residues. Trimming pared 0 bases from V and 0 bases from J, leaving 11 bases between. Germline V lookup: CDR1 LGHNA, CDR2 YNFKEQ. The CDR3 region is CASSQDWITMNTEAFF. In nucleotides, the CDR3 is TGTGCCAGCAGCCAAGATTGGATCACAATGAACACTGAAGCTTTCTTT.